These 17 T cell receptor beta chains were sequenced from one sample in a study of T cell repertoires in cytomegalovirus infection. Their recognized antigens are unknown. Using its own MiXCR run on the reads, TCRdb lists one record per CDR3 protein. The repertoire holds roughly 350,000 distinct CDR3 sequences, with about 35% as singletons. The sequencing here drew on cultured PBMCs, taken from culture after CMV antigen stimulation. The receptors shown here come from a human donor in good health (CMV status not recorded). Some clones in this sample may be carry-over from other donors' samples.

The chain carries TRBV10-3 and TRBJ1-1; D remains unclear. Trimming stripped 10 bases from V and 0 bases from J, with 15 bases between. CDR1 is ENHRY and CDR2 is SYGVKD in the germline V gene. This CDR3 is 14 amino acids long. CDR3 region: CATLSEYMNTEAFF. DNA of the CDR3: TGTGCCACACTGTCGGAGTACATGAACACTGAAGCTTTCTTT.

This clonotype was observed at least ten times. V gene TRBV7-8 combines with J gene TRBJ2-7; 7 bases line up with TRBD2. Germline CDR1 reads SGHVS; CDR2 reads FQNEAQ. With 3 bases clipped from V and 0 bases from J, the junction kept 5 bases outside the gene matches. This CDR3 region has 15 residues. The CDR3 DNA is TGTGCCAGCAGCTTTTTGAGCGGGAACTCCTACGAGCAGTACTTC. This translates into CASSFLSGNSYEQYF.

The table lists this clonotype with many counts. The CDR3 loop is CASTLSGGYEQYF. The CDR3 DNA reads TGTGCCAGCACCCTATCAGGCGGCTACGAGCAGTACTTC. V and J are TRBV6-6 and TRBJ2-7; D remains ambiguous. V was cut by 7 bases and J by 3 bases, with 13 bases left in between. The CDR3 is 13 residues long. Germline CDR1 reads MNHNY; CDR2 reads SVGAGI (reference sequence).

The chain recombines TRBV6-8 with TRBJ2-7; no clear D gene. CDR1 is MNHGY and CDR2 is SAAAGT in the germline V gene. V was shortened by 10 bases and J by 2 bases, with 12 bases between the two germline ends. The CDR3 is 12 residues long. This CDR3 is CATKTDPYEQYF. CDR3 nucleotides: TGTGCCACCAAAACGGACCCCTACGAGCAGTACTTC.

V gene TRBV6-6 combines with J gene TRBJ1-3; maybe TRBD1 (5 bases). Germline-derived CDR1 and CDR2 are MNHNY and SVGAGI (reference sequence). The CDR3 is 16 amino acids. V dropped 0 bases and J dropped 1 base, with 10 bases sitting between them. The CDR3 protein is CASSYSPGGSGNTIYF. In DNA form, the CDR3 reads TGTGCCAGCAGTTACTCGCCCGGGGGTTCTGGAAACACCATATATTTT.

Many counts were recorded for this clonotype. The chain combines TRBV12-3 or TRBV12-4 with TRBJ1-1; no clear D. This CDR3 spans 13 amino acids. The V end was cut by 6 bases, the J end by 0 bases, with 8 bases between. As DNA, the CDR3 is TGTGCCAGCAGCTTACGGGTGAACACTGAAGCTTTCTTT. As protein: CASSLRVNTEAFF.

This chain connects TRBV4-1 to TRBJ2-5; TRBD1 or TRBD2 may be the D gene (5 bases each). Trimming cost V 0 bases and J 1 base, with 9 bases left between them. This CDR3 contains 15 residues. Germline assignment: CDR1 MGHRA and CDR2 YSYEKL. The CDR3 sequence is CASSQDPGRQETQYF. CDR3 in DNA: TGCGCCAGCAGCCAAGATCCGGGGCGCCAAGAGACCCAGTACTTC.

This clonotype was observed a handful of times. The V gene is TRBV12-3 or TRBV12-4, the J gene TRBJ2-5; TRBD2 might be the D (5 bases). Trimming shortened V by 6 bases and J by 4 bases, and 9 bases separated the two germline ends. The CDR3 runs to 12 residues. In DNA, the CDR3 is TGTGCCAGCAGCGCAACTAGAGAGACCCAGTACTTC. Its protein product is CASSATRETQYF.

For this clonotype: One end of the junction is discordant with germline, which a read error may explain. The gene calls are TRBV28 and TRBJ1-3; D unresolved. The CDR3 is 15 amino acids. Germline V lookup: CDR1 MDHEN, CDR2 SYDVKM. CDR3 DNA sequence: TGTGCCACCAGTCAGATCTTGGGGAGAGGAAACACCATATATTTT. Protein sequence: CATSQILGRGNTIYF.

This clonotype was picked up many times. The J gene is TRBJ1-5, the V gene TRBV7-9, with D unclear. Germline loops: CDR1 SEHNR, CDR2 FQNEAQ (reference sequence). The CDR3 is made up of 13 amino acids. V was clipped by 1 base and J by 4 bases, with 5 bases between them. The CDR3 DNA sequence: TGTGCCAGCAGCTTAGGGCTAAATCAGCCCCAGCATTTT. Translating it yields CASSLGLNQPQHF.

The chain joins TRBV6-4 to TRBJ2-1; 13 bases are a match to TRBD2. This CDR3 has 14 residues. CDR1 is MRHNA, CDR2 SNTAGT, per germline. After removal of 4 bases from V and 6 bases from J, the junction contained 0 bases not matched to a gene. CDR3 protein: CASSGTSGSNEQFF. CDR3 nucleotide sequence: TGTGCCAGCAGTGGGACTAGCGGGAGCAATGAGCAGTTCTTC.

J is TRBJ1-1 and V is TRBV5-1; no definite D call. Trimming cost V 0 bases and J 5 bases, with 11 bases left between them. The CDR3 loop spans 14 amino acids. The germline V gene encodes CDR1 SGHRS and CDR2 YFSETQ. CDR3 sequence (DNA): TGCGCCAGCAGCTTGGAAGTGCTGGGGACTGAAGCTTTCTTT. The encoded protein is CASSLEVLGTEAFF.

In this sample, this clonotype turned up a few times. The chain links TRBV7-9 to TRBJ1-4; D might be TRBD1 (5 bases). CDR1 SEHNR and CDR2 FQNEAQ come from the germline V gene (reference sequence). The V gene lost 0 bases and the J gene lost 3 bases, with 17 bases spanning the gap. The CDR3 consists of 18 residues. The CDR3 is CASSLARGGDVANEKLFF. The CDR3 region has the DNA TGTGCCAGCAGCTTAGCGCGCGGGGGAGACGTAGCTAATGAAAAACTGTTTTTT.

The chain combines TRBV4-1 with TRBJ2-7, with D maybe TRBD1 (6 bases). This CDR3 is 16 amino acids long. Deletions cut 0 bases from V and 3 bases from J, with 15 bases between. Germline CDR1 MGHRA, CDR2 YSYEKL. CDR3 nucleotides: TGCGCCAGCAGCCAAGATGTGGGGGCTCCCTTCTACGAGCAGTACTTC. This codes for CASSQDVGAPFYEQYF.

This clonotype was counted a few times. The V and J genes are TRBV7-2 and TRBJ1-2, with 8 bases that match TRBD1. The CDR3 is 14 residues long. The germline CDR1 and CDR2 sequences are SGHTA and FQGNSA. After removal of 5 bases from V and 7 bases from J, the junction contained 9 bases not matched to a gene. The CDR3 bases are TGTGCCAGCAGCGGTTCAACCAGGGGGCTTGGCTACACCTTC. Protein: CASSGSTRGLGYTF.

Only a few counts were recorded for this clonotype. The chain employs TRBV27 and TRBJ1-5, with a possible D match to TRBD1 (5 bases). V gave up 6 bases and J gave up 2 bases, with 14 bases separating them. CDR1 is MNHEY, CDR2 SMNVEV, per germline (reference sequence). The CDR3 has 15 residues. The CDR3: CASSTKVGGNQPQHF. CDR3 bases: TGTGCCAGCAGCACCAAAGTGGGGGGCAATCAGCCCCAGCATTTT.

This chain joins TRBV19 and TRBJ2-7; 9 positions match TRBD1. The J segment lost 3 bases and the V segment lost 8 bases, leaving 5 bases of the junction unmatched. The CDR3 sequence is 13 residues long. Germline assignment: CDR1 LNHDA and CDR2 SQIVND (reference sequence). This CDR3 is CASGRTGDYEQYF. In DNA form, the CDR3 reads TGTGCCAGTGGAAGGACAGGGGACTACGAGCAGTACTTC.